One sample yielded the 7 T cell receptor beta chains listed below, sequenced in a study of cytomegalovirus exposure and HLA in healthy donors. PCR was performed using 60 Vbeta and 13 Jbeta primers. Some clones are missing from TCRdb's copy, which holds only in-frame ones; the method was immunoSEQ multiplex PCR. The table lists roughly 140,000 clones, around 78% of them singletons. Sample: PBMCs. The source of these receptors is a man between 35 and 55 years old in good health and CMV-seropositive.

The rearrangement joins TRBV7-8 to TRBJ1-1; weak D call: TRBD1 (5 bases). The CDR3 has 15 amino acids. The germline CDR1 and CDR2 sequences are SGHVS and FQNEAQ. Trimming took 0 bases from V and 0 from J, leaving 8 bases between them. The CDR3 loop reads CASSLARTLNTEAFF. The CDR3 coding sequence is TGTGCCAGCAGCTTAGCGAGGACATTGAACACTGAAGCTTTCTTT.

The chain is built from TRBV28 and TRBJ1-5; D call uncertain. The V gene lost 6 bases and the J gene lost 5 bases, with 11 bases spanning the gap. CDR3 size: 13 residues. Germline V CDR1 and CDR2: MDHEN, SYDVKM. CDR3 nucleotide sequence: TGTGCCAGCAGAACTAGACCTTATCAGCCCCAGCATTTT. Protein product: CASRTRPYQPQHF. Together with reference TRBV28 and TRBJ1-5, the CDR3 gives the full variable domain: DVKVTQSSRYLVKRTGEKVFLECVQDMDHENMFWYRQDPGLGLRLIYFSYDVKMKEKGDIPEGYSVSREKKERFSLILESASTNQTSMYLCASRTRPYQPQHFGDGTRLSIL.

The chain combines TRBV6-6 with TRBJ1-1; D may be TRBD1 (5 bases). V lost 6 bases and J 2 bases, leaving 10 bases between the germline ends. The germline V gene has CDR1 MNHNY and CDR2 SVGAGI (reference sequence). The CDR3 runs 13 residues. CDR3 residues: CASRLQENTEAFF. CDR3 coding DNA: TGTGCCAGCAGACTACAGGAAAACACTGAAGCTTTCTTT.

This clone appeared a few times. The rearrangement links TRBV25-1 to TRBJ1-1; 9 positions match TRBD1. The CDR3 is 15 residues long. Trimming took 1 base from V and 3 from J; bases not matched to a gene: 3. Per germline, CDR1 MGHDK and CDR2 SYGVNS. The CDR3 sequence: CASSEWTGVDTEAFF. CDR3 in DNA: TGTGCCAGCAGTGAATGGACAGGGGTGGACACTGAAGCTTTCTTT.

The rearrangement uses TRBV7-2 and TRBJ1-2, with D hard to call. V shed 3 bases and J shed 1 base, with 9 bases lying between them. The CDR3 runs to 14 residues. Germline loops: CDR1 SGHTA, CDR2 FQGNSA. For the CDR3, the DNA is TGTGCCAGCAGCTTGTTGTACAGTAACTATGGCTACACCTTC. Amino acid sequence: CASSLLYSNYGYTF.

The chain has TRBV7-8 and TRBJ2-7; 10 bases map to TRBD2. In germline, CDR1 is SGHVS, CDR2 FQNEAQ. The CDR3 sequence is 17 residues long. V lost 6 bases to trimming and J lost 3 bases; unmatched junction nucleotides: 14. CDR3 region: CASSYTMGLAKGYEQYF. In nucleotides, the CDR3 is TGTGCCAGCAGTTACACAATGGGACTAGCGAAAGGCTACGAGCAGTACTTC. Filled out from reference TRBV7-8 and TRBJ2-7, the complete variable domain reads GAGVSQSPRYKVAKRGQDVALRCDPISGHVSLFWYQQALGQGPEFLTYFQNEAQLDKSGLPSDRFFAERPEGSVSTLKIQRTQQEDSAVYLCASSYTMGLAKGYEQYFGPGTRLTVT.

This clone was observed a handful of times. The CDR3 region has the DNA TGTGCCAGCAGCGACCGGGACAGGGGCCGCACCGGGGAGCTGTTTTTT. Translation: CASSDRDRGRTGELFF. The chain has TRBV7-9 and TRBJ2-2; 10 bases line up with TRBD1. Germline CDR1 and CDR2: SEHNR and FQNEAQ (reference sequence). The CDR3 runs to 16 residues. V gave up 5 bases and J gave up 4 bases; unmatched junction bases: 7.